The 25 T cell receptor beta chains in this list originate from one sample, sequenced in a study of T cell clones after liver transplantation. Method: immunoSEQ multiplex PCR; TCRdb's copy keeps in-frame clones and lacks some. The table has some 40,000 clones, roughly 86% seen once. The specimen comprised CD4+ T cells from blood, sampled 24 months after liver transplant. These receptor sequences come from a human patient who received a liver transplant. Some T cells may originate from the graft donor.

This clone was seen only a few times. The chain uses TRBV7-7 and TRBJ2-5, with D possibly being TRBD1 or TRBD2 (6 bases each). Germline assignment: CDR1 SSHAT and CDR2 FNYEAQ (reference sequence). The V end lost 4 bases, the J end lost 3 bases, and 21 bases lay between the germline ends. CDR3 length: 17 residues. Here the CDR3 reads CASSSGGDRLLKETQYF. CDR3 nucleotides: TGTGCCAGCAGCTCCGGGGGTGACAGGCTTTTGAAAGAGACCCAGTACTTC. Variable domain in full (rest from reference TRBV7-7 and TRBJ2-5): GAGVSQSPRYKVTKRGQDVTLRCDPISSHATLYWYQQALGQGPEFLTYFNYEAQPDKSGLPSDRFSAERPEGSISTLTIQRTEQRDSAMYRCASSSGGDRLLKETQYFGPGTRLLVL.

The gene calls are TRBV27 and TRBJ1-1, with 10 bases fitting TRBD1. The CDR3 spans 16 residues. Germline-derived CDR1 and CDR2 are MNHEY and SMNVEV (reference sequence). V shed 6 bases and J 5 bases; nucleotides not matched to a gene: 12. In DNA form, the CDR3 reads TGTGCCAGCAGCCGAGGACAGGGGGGTCTTCTGACTGAAGCTTTCTTT. Its protein is CASSRGQGGLLTEAFF.

The J gene is TRBJ2-1, the V gene TRBV27, with TRBD1 matching over 8 bases. V lost 6 bases to trimming and J lost 2 bases; unmatched junction nucleotides: 6. In germline, CDR1 is MNHEY, CDR2 SMNVEV (reference sequence). This CDR3 contains 15 residues. The CDR3 DNA sequence: TGTGCCAGCAGGGACGACAGGGGACCCTACAATGAGCAGTTCTTC. Protein: CASRDDRGPYNEQFF.

This chain links TRBV5-1 with TRBJ2-7; D tentatively fits TRBD1 or TRBD2 (5 bases each). Germline CDR1 and CDR2: SGHRS and YFSETQ. The CDR3 extends over 14 amino acids. Trimming pared 3 bases from V and 0 bases from J, leaving 10 bases between. CDR3 loop: CASSSRGASYEQYF. CDR3 in DNA: TGCGCCAGCAGCTCCAGAGGGGCCTCCTACGAGCAGTACTTC.

J is TRBJ1-2 and V is TRBV2; 8 bases map to TRBD1. The germline gives CDR1 SNHLY, CDR2 FYNNEI. After removal of 6 bases from V and 1 base from J, the junction contained 4 bases not matched to a gene. The CDR3 has 14 residues. The CDR3 DNA reads as TGTGCCAGCAGCCCGACAGGGGATAACTATGGCTACACCTTC. Translated, it gives CASSPTGDNYGYTF.

The chain combines TRBV30 with TRBJ1-2; 8 bases line up with TRBD1. The V and J ends lost 7 bases and 4 bases, in that order; junction bases with no gene match: 8. Germline CDR1 GTSNPN, CDR2 SVGIG (reference sequence). The CDR3 totals 13 residues. The CDR3 DNA sequence: TGTGCCTTGGACAGGGCGCCGAGCTATGGCTACACCTTC. Protein product: CALDRAPSYGYTF.

The sample holds one count of this clone. J is TRBJ2-7 and V is TRBV29-1; tentatively, D is TRBD1 (6 bases). Trimming pared 6 bases from V and 2 bases from J, leaving 17 bases between. The germline CDR1 and CDR2 sequences are SQVTM and ANQGSEA. This CDR3 is built from 14 residues. The CDR3 sequence is CSVGENRVPYEQYF. The CDR3 DNA reads as TGCAGCGTAGGGGAGAACAGGGTCCCCTACGAGCAGTACTTC.

The chain carries TRBV7-9 and TRBJ1-1; TRBD1 is a possible D gene (5 bases). Germline values: CDR1 SEHNR, CDR2 FQNEAQ (reference sequence). V dropped 8 bases and J dropped 1 base, with 11 bases sitting between them. The CDR3 length is 13 residues. In DNA form, the CDR3 reads TGTGCCAGCGCGGACGGGGCGAACACTGAAGCTTTCTTT. Amino acid sequence: CASADGANTEAFF.

As regards this clone: No conserved phenylalanine or tryptophan is present at the end of the CDR3, so a read error is the likely explanation. No DNA is shown, since the ends of the CDR3 on it are uncertain; the CDR3 is the one TCRdb lists. The CDR3 protein is CASGGAANNRVL. The rearrangement links TRBV28 to TRBJ1-2. Germline loops: CDR1 MDHEN, CDR2 SYDVKM. The CDR3 sequence runs 12 residues, both termini included.

The rearrangement links TRBV6-5 to TRBJ1-3; D ambiguous. CDR1 MNHEY and CDR2 SVGAGI come from the germline V gene. The V and J ends lost 6 bases and 8 bases respectively, with 8 bases between them. The CDR3 totals 11 residues. The CDR3 reads CASRSGDTIYF. The CDR3 bases are TGTGCCAGCAGATCTGGGGACACCATATATTTT.

The count of this clone is one. This chain uses TRBV18 with TRBJ1-2; D call uncertain. CDR1 and CDR2 from the germline V gene are KGHSH and LQKENI. The CDR3 is made up of 12 amino acids. With 8 bases removed from V and 4 bases from J, the gap between germline ends came to 11 bases. CDR3 region: CASHVGSYGYTF. The CDR3 DNA reads as TGTGCCAGCCACGTGGGCAGCTATGGCTACACCTTC.

This chain connects TRBV9 to TRBJ1-3; 7 bases map to TRBD1. This CDR3 is built from 16 residues. V dropped 3 bases and J dropped 4; count of bases not matched to a gene: 10. CDR1 is SGDLS, CDR2 YYNGEE, per germline. CDR3 amino acids: CASSADVRGAGNTIYF. The CDR3 bases are TGTGCCAGCAGCGCCGATGTCAGGGGGGCCGGAAACACCATATATTTT. The whole variable domain, filled in from reference TRBV9 and TRBJ1-3, reads DSGVTQTPKHLITATGQRVTLRCSPRSGDLSVYWYQQSLDQGLQFLIQYYNGEERAKGNILERFSAQQFPDLHSELNLSSLELGDSALYFCASSADVRGAGNTIYFGEGSWLTVV.

This chain uses TRBV10-1 with TRBJ1-3; weak D call: TRBD1 (6 bases). There are 19 residues in the CDR3. Germline assignment: CDR1 WNHNN and CDR2 SYGVQD (reference sequence). Between the trimmed V and J ends, which lost 2 bases and 0 bases, there was a span of 20 bases. The CDR3 sequence: CASSEGQPTPWISGNTIYF. DNA for the CDR3: TGCGCCAGCAGTGAGGGACAGCCCACCCCGTGGATCTCTGGAAACACCATATATTTT.

CDR3 sequence reads: CASSLVGVTEAFF. The CDR3 nucleotides read TGTGCCAGCAGCTTAGTAGGGGTCACTGAAGCTTTCTTT. The V call is TRBV11-2, the J call TRBJ1-1, with a weak D call TRBD1 (5 bases). The CDR3 has 13 residues. The V and J ends lost 1 base and 4 bases respectively, with 7 bases between them. The germline V gene has CDR1 SGHAT and CDR2 FQNNGV.

The chain couples TRBV4-3 to TRBJ1-4; weak D call: TRBD1 (6 bases). The CDR3 is 16 residues long. Trimming stripped 0 bases from V and 8 bases from J, with 16 bases between. Germline V CDR1 and CDR2: LGHNA, YSLEER. CDR3 sequence reads: CASSQDAAGAREKLFF. Here the CDR3 DNA reads TGCGCCAGCAGCCAAGATGCCGCGGGGGCTAGGGAAAAACTGTTTTTT.

This clone was found once. The chain links TRBV12-5 to TRBJ1-1; D ambiguous. Per germline, CDR1 LGHNT and CDR2 FRNRAP. The CDR3 is 13 amino acids. V dropped 4 bases and J dropped 7 bases, with 13 bases sitting between them. The CDR3 region is CASGSMPILEAFF. The CDR3 nucleotides are TGTGCTAGTGGTTCCATGCCGATCCTTGAAGCTTTCTTT. The whole variable domain, remainder taken from reference TRBV12-5 and TRBJ1-1, is DARVTQTPRHKVTEMGQEVTMRCQPILGHNTVFWYRQTMMQGLELLAYFRNRAPLDDSGMPKDRFSAEMPDATLATLKIQPSEPRDSAVYFCASGSMPILEAFFGQGTRLTVV.

The chain joins TRBV5-1 to TRBJ2-7; 10 nucleotides line up with TRBD2. V shed 0 bases and J 6 bases; nucleotides not matched to a gene: 3. The CDR3 loop spans 14 amino acids. Germline V gene sequence: CDR1 SGHRS, CDR2 YFSETQ. CDR3 sequence (DNA): TGCGCCAGCAGCTTGGCTAGCGGGAGTAGCGAGCAGTACTTC. Translated: CASSLASGSSEQYF.

This clone was picked up a small number of times. The chain couples TRBV6-5 to TRBJ1-1; TRBD1 is a possible D gene (5 bases). Germline assignment: CDR1 MNHEY and CDR2 SVGAGI. This CDR3 has 12 amino acids. V dropped 5 bases and J dropped 5 bases, with 9 bases sitting between them. The CDR3 DNA follows: TGTGCCAGCAGTCACAGGATGACTGAAGCTTTCTTT. Its translation: CASSHRMTEAFF.

The rearrangement joins TRBV6-5 to TRBJ2-1; 8 positions match TRBD2. Germline CDR1 and CDR2: MNHEY and SVGAGI. This CDR3 comprises 13 residues. With V trimmed by 6 bases and J by 7 bases, 5 bases remained unmatched. In nucleotides, the CDR3 is TGTGCCAGCAGCGGGACTAGGGGGAATGAGCAGTTCTTC. Its translation: CASSGTRGNEQFF.

CDR3 coding DNA: TGTGCCAGCAGGACCCGGACAGGGATGAACACTGAAGCTTTCTTT. It codes for CASRTRTGMNTEAFF. The chain employs TRBV28 and TRBJ1-1; 8 bases agree with TRBD1. CDR1 is MDHEN, CDR2 SYDVKM, per germline. This CDR3 contains 15 residues. The V and J ends lost 6 bases and 0 bases, in that order; junction bases with no gene match: 6.

V usage is TRBV7-9 and J usage is TRBJ2-1; maybe TRBD1 (7 bases). CDR3 size: 17 residues. The germline CDR1 and CDR2 sequences are SEHNR and FQNEAQ (reference sequence). Deletions cut 1 base from V and 4 bases from J, with 17 bases between. CDR3 in DNA: TGTGCCAGCAGCTTAGTGGCCTTGGCAGGGGGGTACAATGAGCAGTTCTTC. Protein sequence: CASSLVALAGGYNEQFF.

The rearrangement joins TRBV12-5 to TRBJ2-5; the D call may be TRBD1 or TRBD2 (5 bases each). The CDR3 has 14 residues. CDR1 is LGHNT and CDR2 is FRNRAP in the germline V gene. The germline V and J ends were trimmed by 1 base and 2 bases, with 8 bases remaining between them. CDR3 region: CASGLAGPQETQYF. CDR3 DNA sequence: TGTGCTAGTGGTTTGGCGGGACCGCAAGAGACCCAGTACTTC.

This clone was recorded once. The chain recombines TRBV7-2 with TRBJ1-1; D is unresolved. The germline V gene has CDR1 SGHTA and CDR2 FQGNSA. Trimming shortened V by 3 bases and J by 2 bases, and 13 bases separated the two germline ends. The CDR3 length is 15 residues. Written as DNA, the CDR3 is TGTGCCAGCAGCTTTGCAGGCAGAACTAACACTGAAGCTTTCTTT. This gives the protein CASSFAGRTNTEAFF.

The chain recombines TRBV11-1 with TRBJ2-5; 7 positions match TRBD1. The DNA end favors TRBJ2-7, so the J call may be wrong. CDR1 and CDR2 (germline): SGHAT, FQDESV (reference sequence). The CDR3 is 15 residues long. The CDR3 region has the DNA TGTGCCAGCAGCTTGGGACAGCTCGAGGCCTACGAGCAGTACTTC. Translation gives CASSLGQLEAYEQYF.

This chain connects TRBV28 to TRBJ1-1; D ambiguous. Between the trimmed V and J ends, which lost 2 bases and 3 bases, there was a span of 7 bases. CDR1 is MDHEN and CDR2 is SYDVKM in the germline V gene. This CDR3 is 13 amino acids long. The CDR3 here is CASSLPTDTEAFF. The CDR3 bases are TGTGCCAGCAGTTTACCTACCGACACTGAAGCTTTCTTT.